This T cell receptor beta chain was profiled in a study of T cells in localized non-small cell lung cancer. Notes on the study in general: Adjacent lung tissue had a median roughly 52 of the top 100 clones found in the tumor. Higher adjacent-lung clonality was associated with shorter survival. Of the tissues analyzed, uninvolved adjacent lung showed maximal T cell clonality, greater than tumor. It remains possible that heterogeneity exists, since only one tumor region was sequenced.

In the case of this clone: Its antigen is undetermined.

V lost 6 bases and J lost 0; bases outside the gene matches: 3. Germline CDR1 reads ENHRY; CDR2 reads SYGVKD. The length of the CDR3 is 14 residues. Profiling relied on immunoSEQ multiplex PCR, and the TCRdb table lists in-frame clones only, not all of them. Of around 50,000 clones in the sample, about four fifths were seen once. Material: peripheral blood, obtained before any cancer treatment. V usage is TRBV10-3 and J usage is TRBJ2-7, with 9 bases fitting TRBD1. This receptor was obtained from a female donor over 55 with stage II squamous cell lung carcinoma. The CDR3 sequence: CAISDRGSSYEQYF. The CDR3 DNA sequence: TGTGCCATCAGCGACAGGGGGAGCTCCTACGAGCAGTACTTC.